Given below is one TCR beta chain in context. This clone was found a few times. The clone's antigen remains unknown. Per-base qualities were not stored, and no clone one base away is much larger. Each donor gave one peripheral blood draw, approximately 110 mL on average, collected into heparinised tubes. Naive, central memory, regulatory and stem cell-like memory CD4+ T cells were sorted on a BD FACSAria II using a panel including CD45RO, CCR7, CD25, CD127, CD95 and CD27. A purity above 98% was achieved for all sorted populations. PBMCs were isolated immediately by Lymphoprep density gradient centrifugation and stained directly without culture. So that batch effects would be minimized, each experiment stained and sorted samples in pairs, pairing one healthy donor with one patient. The data belong to a study of beta chain features in type 1 diabetes (dated by TCRdb to the late 2010s). With regard to the full study: Mean age, gender distribution, total cell number and subset yield did not differ between patients and healthy donors. Across all samples, some 99 million sorted cells were examined, and cell number per subset correlated strongly with RNA yield. In the study, recently diagnosed type 1 diabetes patients and matched healthy donors were compared on the TCRB repertoires of their sorted circulating CD4+ T cell subsets. Regulatory and stem cell-like memory subsets were obtained from only 8 patients and roughly eight healthy donors, while naive and central memory subsets were obtained from all 30 or so donors. The full study reports these points: Naive, central memory and regulatory TCRB repertoires appeared to be more alike among patients than among healthy donors. Sequencing cDNA rather than genomic DNA could over-represent highly expressing activated cells, although activation and CD3 levels did not differ between groups. PCR may preferentially amplify shorter templates, but because patient and control samples were amplified and corrected together, any resulting skew would affect both groups equally. In all four CD4+ subsets, TCRB CDR3 length was moderately but significantly shorter in type 1 diabetes patients. HLA sub-analyses involved small numbers of individuals, so any influence of HLA type on TCRB rearrangement remained unresolved. At VDJ recombination sites, type 1 diabetes patients had fewer insertions and more deleted nucleotides, which implies abnormalities in thymic rearrangement.

Measured from the cysteine to the phenylalanine, the CDR3 is 15 residues long. The DNA shown is the 45-base CDR3, in frame from base 1. In the germline V gene, CDR1 corresponds to SNHLY and CDR2 to FYNNEI. The V end gives up 8 bases and the J end 0 bases, leaving 8 bases in the junction not matched to a gene. The entire isolated RNA was reverse transcribed using the High Capacity cDNA Reverse Transcription Kit, and thus expressed TCRB transcripts were sequenced. Deep immunoSEQ sequencing was applied to naive, central memory and regulatory T cell samples, giving an average of around 4 million total reads per sample. After sorted cells were lysed in RLT buffer, RNA was extracted with DNase-treated RNeasy Micro or Mini kits, with the choice depending on cell number. Each cell subset was processed separately to prevent cross-contamination, with patient and healthy donor samples processed together. The immunoSEQ multiplex PCR was used to amplify TCRB sequences from cDNA, yielding 87-bp fragments that span the CDR3 region. The amplicons were sequenced using the Illumina HiSeq platform. Per the authors' processing: PCR bias was computationally corrected using synthetic template baselines, reads within Hamming distance 2 were collapsed, and singletons that could not be merged were discarded. Reads were aligned against IMGT to assign V, D and J genes, CDR3 length and insertions or deletions at six rearrangement sites. Clonotype counts were normalized to sorted cell number within each subset before computing true diversity and Gini coefficients with the tcR R package. The overlap coefficient, calculated on TCRB nucleotide sequences, was used to measure repertoire sharing. Out-of-frame TCRB sequences from naive cells were analyzed as a proxy for the pre-selection repertoire. TCRdb provides this immuneACCESS table in a form limited to in-frame rearrangements. Some clones are lacking; in checked studies, under half of them reflect an unresolved V gene, and why the rest are absent is not known. For V, J and clone size, that table is used; D and trimming come from the DNA. The sample yields 450,000 to 600,000 clones; approximately 28% were counted once. Around 0.065% of the sample is held by the ten biggest clonotypes.

The chain is assembled from TRBV2 and TRBJ1-2; the central 8 bases match TRBD1. What was sequenced was naive CD4+ T cells from blood. The meaning of the sample's cell subset or site label: true naive CD4+ T cells. The sequence was collected from a man between 18 and 29 years old in good health. The base sequence is TGTGCCAGCCGGGACAGGTTAGAACCTAACTATGGCTACACCTTC. Its translation reads: CASRDRLEPNYGYTF.